The T cell receptor beta chain under discussion was sequenced for a study of shared clonotypes between healthy human individuals. V lost 0 bases and J lost 5; bases outside the gene matches: 5. The CDR3 covers 15 residues. Germline V gene sequence: CDR1 KGHSH, CDR2 LQKENI. CD8 cells regarded as naive lacked CD45RO, were positively chosen for CCR7, and omitted terminally differentiated effector memory CD45RA+ cells. Only in-frame clones appear in the TCRdb table, and some are missing; sequencing was by immunoSEQ multiplex PCR. The sample has some 2 million clones; 85% to 95% are singletons. The TCR was taken from a young man in good health. Sequenced: naive CD8+ T cells sorted from blood. This chain joins TRBV18 and TRBJ1-2; 8 bases match TRBD1. The CDR3: CASSPPTTGDYGYTF. The CDR3 DNA is TGTGCCAGCTCACCACCGACGACAGGGGATTATGGCTACACCTTC. The full variable domain, with the rest looked up from reference TRBV18 and TRBJ1-2, is NAGVMQNPRHLVRRRGQEARLRCSPMKGHSHVYWYRQLPEEGLKFMVYLQKENIIDESGMPKERFSAEFPKEGPSILRIQQVVRGDSAAYFCASSPPTTGDYGYTFGSGTRLTVV.